This entry is about one TCR beta chain. Its antigen is currently not known. One base away there is no much larger clone; base qualities are not given. Whole blood was collected in K2EDTA tubes by collaborating institutions according to the institutions' own protocols. For TCRbeta analysis, collaborators shipped samples in one of three forms: frozen whole blood, isolated PBMCs, or DNA extracted from either of those sample types. The CDR3, from cysteine to phenylalanine, totals 15 residues. Just CDR3 DNA is preserved here, 45 bases in frame from base 1. The germline V and J ends show losses of 2 bases and 5 bases respectively, and no gene match explains 7 bases of the junction. The germline V gene gives CDR1 as WSHSY and CDR2 as SAAADI. TCRbeta CDR3 regions were amplified from genomic DNA by means of the immunoSEQ Assay, a bias-controlled multiplex PCR. The study's own analysis went as follows. The number of nucleated cells in each sample was estimated from the amplification of reference gene primers within the assay. To quantify the absolute abundance of each unique TCRbeta CDR3 rearrangement, sequence reads were collapsed and filtered. For each sample, productive Simpson clonality was calculated as the square root of Simpson's diversity index across productive rearrangements. TCRdb took this table from immuneACCESS and kept in-frame rearrangements with V and J called. Such tables lack part of the clones; where checked against another copy, unresolved V genes explain under half of the gap, and the rest is unexplained. From that table come the V and J calls and clone size; the DNA was used to work out D and trimming. The sample records 150,000 or so clones, around 78% of which are singletons. The ten largest clonotypes hold approximately 1.8% of the sample.

The sample comes from a study of blood T cell repertoires in COVID-19 (dated by TCRdb to the early 2020s). Context from the whole study: The collaborator samples originated in the United States, Italy and Spain and spanned the acute and convalescent phases of COVID-19. The material from the prospective study consisted of cDNA or gDNA derived from T cells, B-cell-depleted T cells, or PBMCs. Subjects who had been exposed to COVID-19, were actively infected with it, or had recovered from it provided the deeply sampled blood TCRbeta repertoires that made up the dataset. The repertoires were made available in a free public database intended to serve as a resource for research on the immune response to SARS-CoV-2. Samples came from the ongoing ImmuneRACE study (first 160 participants) plus 1,254 subjects from 6 global collaborators. Sample metadata almost always included a de-identified subject ID, COVID-19 status, age in years and sex. Where available, HLA class I and class II types were obtained from metadata supplied by the sample provider rather than from assay-based typing. Here is what the overall study found, with its caveats: Clinical and demographic metadata were provided uncurated, with the amount varying by source and participant.

In this chain, TRBV10-2 is recombined with TRBJ2-3, and 7 bases in between align with TRBD1. The clonotype comes from a man older than 75 with acute or convalescent COVID-19. Sequencing was carried out using peripheral blood. Here is the DNA: TGCGCCAGCAGTGAGGACAGGGTGGCGGGAGATACGCAGTATTTT. It translates to CASSEDRVAGDTQYF.